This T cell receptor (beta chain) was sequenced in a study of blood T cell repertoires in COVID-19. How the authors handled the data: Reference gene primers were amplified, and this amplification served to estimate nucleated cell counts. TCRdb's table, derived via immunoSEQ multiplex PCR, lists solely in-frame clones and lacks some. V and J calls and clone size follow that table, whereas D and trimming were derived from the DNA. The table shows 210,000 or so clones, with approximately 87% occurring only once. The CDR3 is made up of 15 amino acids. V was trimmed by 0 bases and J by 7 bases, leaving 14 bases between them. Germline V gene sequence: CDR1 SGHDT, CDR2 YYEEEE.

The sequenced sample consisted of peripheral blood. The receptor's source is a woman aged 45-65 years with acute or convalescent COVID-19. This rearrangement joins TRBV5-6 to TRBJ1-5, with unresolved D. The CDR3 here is CASSLGVEGRQPQHF. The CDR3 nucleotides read TGTGCCAGCAGCTTGGGGGTGGAGGGCAGACAGCCCCAGCATTTT.